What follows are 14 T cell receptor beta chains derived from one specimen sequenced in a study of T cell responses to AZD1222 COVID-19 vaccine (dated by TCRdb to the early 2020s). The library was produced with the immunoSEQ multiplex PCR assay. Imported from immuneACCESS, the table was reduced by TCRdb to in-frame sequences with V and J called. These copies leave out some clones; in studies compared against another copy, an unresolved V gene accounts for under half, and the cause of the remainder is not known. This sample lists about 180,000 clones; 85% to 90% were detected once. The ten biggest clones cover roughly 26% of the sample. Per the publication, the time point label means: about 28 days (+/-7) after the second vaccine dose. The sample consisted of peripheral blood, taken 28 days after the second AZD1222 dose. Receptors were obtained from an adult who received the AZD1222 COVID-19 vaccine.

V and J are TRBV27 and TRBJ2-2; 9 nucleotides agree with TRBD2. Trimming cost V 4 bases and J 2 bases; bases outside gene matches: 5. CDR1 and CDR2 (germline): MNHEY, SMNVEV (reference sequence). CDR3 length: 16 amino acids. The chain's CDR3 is CASSSLSGSNTGELFF. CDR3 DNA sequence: TGTGCCAGCAGTTCACTTAGCGGGAGTAACACCGGGGAGCTGTTTTTT.

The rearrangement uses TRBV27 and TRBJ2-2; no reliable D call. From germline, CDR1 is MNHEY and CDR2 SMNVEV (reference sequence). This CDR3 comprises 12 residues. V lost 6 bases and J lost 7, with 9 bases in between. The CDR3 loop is CASRPPGGELFF. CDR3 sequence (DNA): TGTGCCAGCAGACCTCCGGGCGGGGAGCTGTTTTTT.

The CDR3 DNA reads TGTGCCAGCAGCGACCCGGGACAATGGACTGGAAACACCATATATTTT. Translating gives CASSDPGQWTGNTIYF. The rearrangement uses TRBV7-8 and TRBJ1-3, with D possibly being TRBD1 (6 bases). Trimming removed 5 bases from V and 2 bases from J, with 16 bases in between. Germline CDR1 reads SGHVS; CDR2 reads FQNEAQ. The CDR3 consists of 16 residues.

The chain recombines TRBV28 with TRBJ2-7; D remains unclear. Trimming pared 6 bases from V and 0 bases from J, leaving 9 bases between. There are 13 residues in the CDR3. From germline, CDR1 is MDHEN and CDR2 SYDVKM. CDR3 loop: CASRAASSYEQYF. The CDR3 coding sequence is TGTGCCAGCAGGGCAGCGAGCTCCTACGAGCAGTACTTC.

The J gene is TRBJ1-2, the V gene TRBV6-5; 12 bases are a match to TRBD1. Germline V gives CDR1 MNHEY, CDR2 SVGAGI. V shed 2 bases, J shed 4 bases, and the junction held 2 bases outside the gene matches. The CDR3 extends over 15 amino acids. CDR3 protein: CASSYGTGGSYGYTF. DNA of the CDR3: TGTGCCAGCAGTTACGGGACAGGGGGCAGCTATGGCTACACCTTC.

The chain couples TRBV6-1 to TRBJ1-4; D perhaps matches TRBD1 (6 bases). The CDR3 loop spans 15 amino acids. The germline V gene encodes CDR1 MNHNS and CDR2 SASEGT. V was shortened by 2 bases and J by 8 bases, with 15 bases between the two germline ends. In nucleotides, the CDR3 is TGTGCCAGCAGTGAATATGGGGGGGCGAACGAAAAACTGTTTTTT. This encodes CASSEYGGANEKLFF.

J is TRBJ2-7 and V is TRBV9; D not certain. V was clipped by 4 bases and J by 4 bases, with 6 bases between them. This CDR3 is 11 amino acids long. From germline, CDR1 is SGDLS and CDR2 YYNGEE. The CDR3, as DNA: TGTGCCAGCAGCCCCATTTACGAGCAGTACTTC. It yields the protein CASSPIYEQYF.

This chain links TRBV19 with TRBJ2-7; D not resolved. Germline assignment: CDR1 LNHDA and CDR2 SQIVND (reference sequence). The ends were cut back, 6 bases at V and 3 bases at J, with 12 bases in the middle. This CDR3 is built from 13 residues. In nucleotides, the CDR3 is TGTGCCAGTAGCCCCCAGTGGGACTACGAGCAGTACTTC. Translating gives CASSPQWDYEQYF. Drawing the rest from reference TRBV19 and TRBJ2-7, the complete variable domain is DGGITQSPKYLFRKEGQNVTLSCEQNLNHDAMYWYRQDPGQGLRLIYYSQIVNDFQKGDIAEGYSVSREKKESFPLTVTSAQKNPTAFYLCASSPQWDYEQYFGPGTRLTVT.

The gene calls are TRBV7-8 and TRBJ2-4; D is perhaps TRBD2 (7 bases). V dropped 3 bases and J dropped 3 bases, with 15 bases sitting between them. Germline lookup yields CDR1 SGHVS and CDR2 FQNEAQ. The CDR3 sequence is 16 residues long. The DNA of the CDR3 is TGTGCCAGCAGCTTTGTGGGGGAGGGGGACAAAAACATTCAGTACTTC. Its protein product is CASSFVGEGDKNIQYF.

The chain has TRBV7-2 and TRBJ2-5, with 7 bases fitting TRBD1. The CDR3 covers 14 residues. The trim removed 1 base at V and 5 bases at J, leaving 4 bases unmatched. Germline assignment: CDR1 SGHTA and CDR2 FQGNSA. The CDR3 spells CASSLGGGRETQYF. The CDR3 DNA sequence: TGTGCCAGCAGCTTAGGAGGGGGCAGGGAGACCCAGTACTTC. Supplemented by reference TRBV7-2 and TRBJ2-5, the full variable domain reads GAGVSQSPSNKVTEKGKDVELRCDPISGHTALYWYRQSLGQGLEFLIYFQGNSAPDKSGLPSDRFSAERTGGSVSTLTIQRTQQEDSAVYLCASSLGGGRETQYFGPGTRLLVL.

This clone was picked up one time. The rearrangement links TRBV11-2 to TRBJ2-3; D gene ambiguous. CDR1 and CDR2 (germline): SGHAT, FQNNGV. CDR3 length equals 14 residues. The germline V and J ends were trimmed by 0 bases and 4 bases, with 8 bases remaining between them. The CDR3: CASSLDPGADTQYF. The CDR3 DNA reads TGTGCCAGCAGCTTAGATCCGGGCGCAGATACGCAGTATTTT.

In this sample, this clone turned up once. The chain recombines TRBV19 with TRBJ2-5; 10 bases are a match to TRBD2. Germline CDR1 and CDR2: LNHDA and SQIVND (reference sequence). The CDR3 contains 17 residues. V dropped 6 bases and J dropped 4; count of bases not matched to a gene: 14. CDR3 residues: CASSRYSQVAGGETQYF. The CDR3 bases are TGTGCCAGTAGCCGTTATAGCCAGGTAGCGGGAGGAGAGACCCAGTACTTC.

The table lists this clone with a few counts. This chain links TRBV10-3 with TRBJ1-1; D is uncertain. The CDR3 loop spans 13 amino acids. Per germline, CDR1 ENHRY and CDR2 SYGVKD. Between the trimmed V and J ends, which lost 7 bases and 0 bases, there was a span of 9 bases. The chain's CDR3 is CAITGPMNTEAFF. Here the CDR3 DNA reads TGTGCCATCACCGGTCCCATGAACACTGAAGCTTTCTTT.

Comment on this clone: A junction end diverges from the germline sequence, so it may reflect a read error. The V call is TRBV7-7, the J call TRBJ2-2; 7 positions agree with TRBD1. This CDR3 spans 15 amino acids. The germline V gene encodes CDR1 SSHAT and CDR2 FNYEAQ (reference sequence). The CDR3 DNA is TGTGCTAGCAGTCCAGGGGGTGGATACACCGGGGAGCTGTTTTTT. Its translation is CASSPGGGYTGELFF.